The 30 T cell receptor beta chains in this list originate from one sample, sequenced in a study of blood T cells in healthy people across ages. Then a second PCR, running roughly 7 to 11 cycles, was carried out with a sample-barcoded 5' primer and a J-beta primer mix. TCRdb recomputed calls from the 5' RACE reads with MiXCR, one row per CDR3 protein. The repertoire holds about 1,500,000 distinct CDR3 sequences, with 25% to 30% as singletons. The sequenced material came from blood. These receptors all stem from a young woman in good health.

This clonotype was seen ten or more times. The chain has TRBV4-1 and TRBJ2-4, with D possibly TRBD1 on 6 matching bases. The CDR3 runs to 16 residues. Germline V gene lookup returns CDR1 MGHRA and CDR2 YSYEKL. V lost 1 base and J lost 3, with 13 bases in between. The CDR3 sequence: CASSQVMGANKNIQYF. As DNA, the CDR3 is TGCGCCAGCAGCCAAGTTATGGGGGCCAACAAAAACATTCAGTACTTC.

V is TRBV12-3 or TRBV12-4 and J is TRBJ2-1; 10 nucleotides line up with TRBD2. The CDR3 length is 16 residues. Trimming cost V 4 bases and J 4 bases; bases outside gene matches: 7. The chain's CDR3 is CASSSLGTSAYNEQFF. The CDR3 region has the DNA TGTGCCAGCAGTTCATTAGGGACTAGCGCTTACAATGAGCAGTTCTTC.

This chain uses TRBV7-9 with TRBJ2-7; D is perhaps TRBD2 (5 bases). The CDR3 is made up of 13 amino acids. Trimming pared 5 bases from V and 4 bases from J, leaving 12 bases between. CDR1 SEHNR and CDR2 FQNEAQ come from the germline V gene (reference sequence). The DNA of the CDR3 is TGTGCCAGCAGCCCGGAGGACCTTTACGAGCAGTACTTC. As protein: CASSPEDLYEQYF.

This rearrangement joins TRBV12-3 or TRBV12-4 to TRBJ1-1; D gene ambiguous. Trimming took off 5 bases at V and 6 bases at J, with 13 bases between the two ends. CDR3 length: 13 amino acids. Here the CDR3 DNA reads TGTGCCAGCAGTCAAGAACTTGGGGCTGAAGCTTTCTTT. Its protein is CASSQELGAEAFF.

This clonotype was observed a handful of times. This rearrangement joins TRBV12-3 or TRBV12-4 to TRBJ2-7, with D perhaps matching TRBD1 (6 bases). Between the trimmed V and J ends, which lost 6 bases and 0 bases, there was a span of 12 bases. There are 14 residues in the CDR3. CDR3 DNA sequence: TGTGCCAGCAGCTACCGGGACAACTCCTACGAGCAGTACTTC. Protein: CASSYRDNSYEQYF.

The rearrangement joins TRBV7-2 to TRBJ2-5; 12 bases map to TRBD2. V lost 4 bases and J lost 2; bases outside the gene matches: 5. The CDR3 runs to 16 residues. Looked up from germline, CDR1 is SGHTA and CDR2 is FQGNSA. The DNA of the CDR3 is TGTGCCAGCAGCTCCCGACTAGCGGGGGAACAAGAGACCCAGTACTTC. This translates into CASSSRLAGEQETQYF.

This clonotype came up many times. CDR3 region: CASSYSGEGEQYF. CDR3 DNA: TGTGCCAGCAGTTATTCAGGGGAGGGGGAGCAGTACTTC. The rearrangement uses TRBV6-6 and TRBJ2-7; TRBD2 might be the D (7 bases). Germline CDR1 reads MNHNY; CDR2 reads SVGAGI (reference sequence). CDR3 length equals 13 residues. Trimming cost V 3 bases and J 7 bases, with 13 bases left between them.

This clonotype was seen only a few times. The gene calls are TRBV5-4 and TRBJ1-2; possible D gene TRBD1, 5 bases. V lost 4 bases and J lost 0, with 13 bases in between. Germline loops: CDR1 SGHNT, CDR2 YYREEE (reference sequence). The length of the CDR3 is 15 residues. Written as DNA, the CDR3 is TGTGCCAGCAGCCGATGGGGGGTAGCTAACTATGGCTACACCTTC. It is translated as CASSRWGVANYGYTF.

This chain uses TRBV29-1 with TRBJ2-5; D is perhaps TRBD1 (5 bases). With 3 bases removed from V and 5 bases from J, the gap between germline ends came to 10 bases. The germline V gene encodes CDR1 SQVTM and CDR2 ANQGSEA. The CDR3 covers 12 residues. Written as DNA, the CDR3 is TGCAGCGTTGACCTGGGGCCGGAGACCCAGTACTTC. This codes for CSVDLGPETQYF. The entire variable domain, with the rest obtained from reference TRBV29-1 and TRBJ2-5, is as follows: SAVISQKPSRDICQRGTSLTIQCQVDSQVTMMFWYRQQPGQSLTLIATANQGSEATYESGFVIDKFPISRPNLTFSTLTVSNMSPEDSSIYLCSVDLGPETQYFGPGTRLLVL.

Concerning this clonotype: One base away lies a much larger clone, so this may be a sequencing read error. The genes are TRBV10-2 and TRBJ1-5; perhaps TRBD1 as D (5 bases). CDR1 and CDR2 from the germline V gene are WSHSY and SAAADI. The CDR3 has 14 residues. The CDR3 loop is CASSIQGVSQLQHF. In DNA, the CDR3 is TGCGCCAGCAGCATCCAGGGTGTCAGCCAGCTCCAGCATTTT.

There are a few counts of this clonotype. The V and J genes are TRBV7-9 and TRBJ2-3, with D perhaps matching TRBD1 or TRBD2 (6 bases each). The germline gives CDR1 SEHNR, CDR2 FQNEAQ (reference sequence). The V end was cut by 0 bases, the J end by 6 bases, with 19 bases between. The CDR3 sequence is 17 residues long. The CDR3 DNA follows: TGTGCCAGCAGCTTAGCGCGTGGGGGGCAACGGCGGGATACGCAGTATTTT. Its protein product is CASSLARGGQRRDTQYF.

J is TRBJ2-5 and V is TRBV5-1; 15 nucleotides match TRBD2. CDR3 size: 16 residues. Per germline, CDR1 SGHRS and CDR2 YFSETQ. Trimming took 4 bases from V and 5 from J; bases not matched to a gene: 6. The CDR3: CASSKGLAGGPETQYF. The DNA for the CDR3 is TGCGCCAGCAGCAAAGGACTAGCGGGGGGGCCTGAGACCCAGTACTTC.

This clonotype has at least ten counts. The chain links TRBV11-2 to TRBJ2-7; either TRBD1 or TRBD2 may fit D (5 bases each). The V gene lost 4 bases and the J gene lost 1 base, with 14 bases spanning the gap. CDR3 length equals 15 residues. Germline V lookup: CDR1 SGHAT, CDR2 FQNNGV. The CDR3 nucleotides read TGTGCCAGCAGCTACACCGGGACGGCTTCCTACGAGCAGTACTTC. Translation: CASSYTGTASYEQYF.

The V and J genes are TRBV2 and TRBJ2-5; the D gene could be TRBD1 or TRBD2 (6 bases each). This CDR3 is 14 amino acids long. V lost 3 bases and J lost 4, with 12 bases in between. The germline V gene has CDR1 SNHLY and CDR2 FYNNEI. CDR3 protein: CASSDPRGGETQYF. In DNA form, the CDR3 reads TGTGCCAGCAGTGACCCCAGGGGAGGAGAGACCCAGTACTTC. The variable domain in full, with the rest retrieved from reference TRBV2 and TRBJ2-5, is EPEVTQTPSHQVTQMGQEVILRCVPISNHLYFYWYRQILGQKVEFLVSFYNNEISEKSEIFDDQFSVERPDGSNFTLKIRSTKLEDSAMYFCASSDPRGGETQYFGPGTRLLVL.

In the case of this clonotype: Just one base apart from a much larger clone, this may be a read error. The chain carries TRBV7-6 and TRBJ2-4; D could derive from TRBD1 or TRBD2 (5 bases each). The J call is in doubt because the DNA end fits TRBJ2-7 better. There are 16 residues in the CDR3. Germline CDR1 reads SGHVS; CDR2 reads FNYEAQ. CDR3 loop: CASSFRDGFPYGEQYF. CDR3 nucleotides: TGTGCCAGCAGCTTCCGGGACGGCTTCCCCTATGGCGAGCAGTACTTC.

This chain joins TRBV2 and TRBJ2-7; TRBD1 aligns across 10 bases. J was trimmed by 5 bases and V by 6 bases; bases with no gene match: 4. This CDR3 contains 13 residues. Germline-derived CDR1 and CDR2 are SNHLY and FYNNEI. The CDR3 reads CASRGQGIHEQYF. The CDR3, as DNA: TGTGCCAGCAGGGGACAGGGGATACACGAGCAGTACTTC.

The chain uses TRBV14 and TRBJ1-1; TRBD1 aligns across 8 bases. The CDR3 length is 13 residues. Germline V lookup: CDR1 SGHDN, CDR2 FVKESK. Trimming at V came to 8 bases and at J to 3 bases, leaving 5 bases not matched to a gene. CDR3 nucleotides: TGTGCCAGCGTACAGGGGGATGACACTGAAGCTTTCTTT. Protein sequence: CASVQGDDTEAFF.

Comment on this clonotype: Its ends do not fully match the called genes, so a read error is possible. This chain links TRBV3-1 with TRBJ2-1, with unresolved D. The germline V gene has CDR1 LGHDT and CDR2 YNNKEL (reference sequence). The CDR3 is 16 amino acids. The CDR3 reads CGSSPWRGADYNEQFF. Written as DNA, the CDR3 is TGTGGCAGCAGCCCGTGGAGAGGAGCAGACTACAATGAGCAGTTCTTC.

In the case of this clonotype: A junction boundary mismatches the germline segment, possibly from a read error. V usage is TRBV3-1 and J usage is TRBJ2-5; no clear D gene. The CDR3 runs 15 residues. The germline gives CDR1 LGHDT, CDR2 YNNKEL (reference sequence). DNA of the CDR3: TGTGCCAGCAACCAAGATGTTGCGTCCCAAGAGACCCAGTACTTC. Residues: CASNQDVASQETQYF.

This clonotype was recorded many times. V is TRBV20-1 and J is TRBJ2-4; 10 bases agree with TRBD2. The trim removed 0 bases at V and 7 bases at J, leaving 6 bases unmatched. There are 15 residues in the CDR3. Looked up from germline, CDR1 is DFQATT and CDR2 is SNEGSKA (reference sequence). CDR3 sequence reads: CSARDYPSGSNIQYF. CDR3 DNA: TGCAGTGCTAGAGATTATCCTAGCGGGAGTAACATTCAGTACTTC.

The chain combines TRBV5-1 with TRBJ1-1, with a tentative D call TRBD1 (5 bases). CDR1 is SGHRS and CDR2 is YFSETQ in the germline V gene. The length of the CDR3 is 14 residues. The V end lost 3 bases, the J end lost 0 bases, and 9 bases lay between the germline ends. CDR3 coding DNA: TGCGCCAGCAGCTGGGGGATGGTGAACACTGAAGCTTTCTTT. Amino acid sequence: CASSWGMVNTEAFF. Drawing the rest from reference TRBV5-1 and TRBJ1-1, the complete variable domain is KAGVTQTPRYLIKTRGQQVTLSCSPISGHRSVSWYQQTPGQGLQFLFEYFSETQRNKGNFPGRFSGRQFSNSRSEMNVSTLELGDSALYLCASSWGMVNTEAFFGQGTRLTVV.

This clonotype was seen repeatedly, ten times or more. The chain has TRBV15 and TRBJ2-5; the D gene could be TRBD1 or TRBD2 (5 bases each). The CDR3 is 16 amino acids. With 4 bases removed from V and 2 bases from J, the gap between germline ends came to 17 bases. Germline lookup yields CDR1 LNHNV and CDR2 YYDKDF (reference sequence). DNA for the CDR3: TGTGCCACCAGCAAAATCACCGGGGCTCAGCAAGAGACCCAGTACTTC. It specifies CATSKITGAQQETQYF.

This clonotype was counted once. The junction does not match germline at one end; this may be a read error. The chain employs TRBV27 and TRBJ2-5; 7 nucleotides align to TRBD2. Germline loops: CDR1 MNHEY, CDR2 SMNVEV (reference sequence). The CDR3 covers 15 residues. CDR3: CASSLNRDYQETQYF. The CDR3 nucleotides are TGTGCCAGCAGCCTGAATCGGGACTACCAGGAGACCCAGTACTTC.

Of note for this clonotype: A much larger clone differs by one base, so this may be a read error. The rearrangement links TRBV20-1 to TRBJ1-6, with D possibly being TRBD1 (6 bases). Germline V gene sequence: CDR1 DFQATT, CDR2 SNEGSKA (reference sequence). The CDR3 has 13 amino acids. CDR3 DNA: TGCAGTGCTAGCTGGCAGGGGAATTCACCCCGCCACTTT. Protein product: CSASWQGNSPRHF.

This clonotype was detected many times. The chain employs TRBV6-5 and TRBJ2-7; 11 bases are a match to TRBD2. This CDR3 is 16 amino acids long. The V gene end was trimmed by 2 bases and the J gene end by 3 bases; junction bases not matched to a gene: 6. Germline lookup yields CDR1 MNHEY and CDR2 SVGAGI. CDR3 nucleotides: TGTGCCAGCAGTTACGGATCTAGCGGGGGGTTCTACGAGCAGTACTTC. Protein: CASSYGSSGGFYEQYF.

V and J are TRBV10-3 and TRBJ1-1; TRBD1 is a possible D gene (6 bases). The V gene's germline CDR1 is ENHRY and CDR2 SYGVKD. Trimming cost V 10 bases and J 2 bases, with 14 bases left between them. The CDR3 loop spans 13 amino acids. The CDR3 DNA follows: TGTGCCACATCAGGGGACCCCAACACTGAAGCTTTCTTT. This sequence encodes CATSGDPNTEAFF.

With respect to this clonotype: This sequence may be a read error, since a much larger clone differs from it by one base. CDR3 in amino acids: CAGVGYYEQYF. CDR3 in DNA: TGTGCCGGCGTGGGTTACTACGAGCAGTACTTC. This chain joins TRBV21-1 and TRBJ2-5. The assigned J gene may be wrong: the sequence end matches TRBJ2-7 better. TRBV21-1 is given as a pseudogene. This CDR3 has 11 residues.

This clonotype showed up just a few times. The chain uses TRBV7-9 and TRBJ2-1, with D perhaps matching TRBD1 (6 bases). In germline, CDR1 is SEHNR, CDR2 FQNEAQ (reference sequence). This CDR3 comprises 15 residues. The germline V and J ends were trimmed by 3 bases and 4 bases, with 13 bases remaining between them. CDR3 in amino acids: CASSFQGTNYNEQFF. CDR3 in DNA: TGTGCCAGCAGCTTTCAAGGGACAAATTACAATGAGCAGTTCTTC.

A note on this clonotype: A much bigger clone sits one base away, suggesting this may be a read error. V and J are TRBV4-1 and TRBJ2-1; TRBD1 might be the D (7 bases). The CDR3 is made up of 16 amino acids. Germline assignment: CDR1 MGHRA and CDR2 YSYEKL. The germline V and J ends were trimmed by 3 bases and 5 bases, with 17 bases remaining between them. The CDR3 spells CASSQSQGTSNNEQFF. The DNA of the CDR3 is TGCGCCAGCAGCCAGTCACAGGGGACTTCCAACAATGAGCAGTTCTTC.

There are many counts of this clonotype. The chain carries TRBV29-1 and TRBJ2-1, with unresolved D. V gave up 4 bases and J gave up 0 bases, with 10 bases separating them. Looked up from germline, CDR1 is SQVTM and CDR2 is ANQGSEA. This CDR3 has 14 amino acids. The CDR3 nucleotides read TGCAGCGTTGGTCGCGGTAGCTCCTACAATGAGCAGTTCTTC. Translating gives CSVGRGSSYNEQFF.